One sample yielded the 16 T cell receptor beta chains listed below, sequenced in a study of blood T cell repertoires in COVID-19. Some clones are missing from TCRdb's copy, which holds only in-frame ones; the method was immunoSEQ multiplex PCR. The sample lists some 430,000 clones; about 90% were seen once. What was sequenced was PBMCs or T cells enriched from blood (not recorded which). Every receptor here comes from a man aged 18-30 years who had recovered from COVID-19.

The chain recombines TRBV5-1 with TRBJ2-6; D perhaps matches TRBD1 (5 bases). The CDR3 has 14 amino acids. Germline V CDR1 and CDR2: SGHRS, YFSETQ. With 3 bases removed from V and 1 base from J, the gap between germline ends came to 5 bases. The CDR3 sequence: CASSSGSGANVLTF. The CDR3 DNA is TGCGCCAGCAGCTCAGGGTCTGGGGCCAACGTCCTGACTTTC.

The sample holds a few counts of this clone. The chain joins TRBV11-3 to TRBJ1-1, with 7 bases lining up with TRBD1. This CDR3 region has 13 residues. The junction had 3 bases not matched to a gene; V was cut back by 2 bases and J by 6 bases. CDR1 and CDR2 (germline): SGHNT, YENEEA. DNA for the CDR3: TGTGCCAGCAGCTTAAGGGGGCAAGCTGAAGCTTTCTTT. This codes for CASSLRGQAEAFF.

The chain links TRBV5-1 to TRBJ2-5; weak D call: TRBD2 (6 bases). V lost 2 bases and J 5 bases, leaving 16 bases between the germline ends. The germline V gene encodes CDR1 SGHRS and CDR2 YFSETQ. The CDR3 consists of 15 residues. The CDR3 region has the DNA TGCGCCAGCAGCTTTACGGCCGGGAGTGGGGAGACCCAGTACTTC. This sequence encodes CASSFTAGSGETQYF.

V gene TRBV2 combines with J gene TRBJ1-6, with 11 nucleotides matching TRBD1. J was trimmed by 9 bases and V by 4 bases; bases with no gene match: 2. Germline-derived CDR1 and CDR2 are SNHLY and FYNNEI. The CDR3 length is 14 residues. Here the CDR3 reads CASSVGTGGSPLHF. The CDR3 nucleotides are TGTGCCAGCAGTGTCGGGACAGGGGGTTCACCCCTCCACTTT.

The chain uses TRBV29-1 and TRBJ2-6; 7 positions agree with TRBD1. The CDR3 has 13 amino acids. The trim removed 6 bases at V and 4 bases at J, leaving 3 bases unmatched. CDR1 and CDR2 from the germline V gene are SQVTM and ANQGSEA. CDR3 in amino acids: CSVTGHGANVLTF. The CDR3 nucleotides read TGCAGCGTGACAGGGCACGGGGCCAACGTCCTGACTTTC.

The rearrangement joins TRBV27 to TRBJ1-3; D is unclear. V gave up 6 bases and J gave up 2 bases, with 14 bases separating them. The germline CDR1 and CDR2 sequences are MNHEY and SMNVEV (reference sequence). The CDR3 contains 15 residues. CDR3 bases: TGTGCCAGCAGCACAAACCGCCCCCCTGGAAACACCATATATTTT. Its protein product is CASSTNRPPGNTIYF.

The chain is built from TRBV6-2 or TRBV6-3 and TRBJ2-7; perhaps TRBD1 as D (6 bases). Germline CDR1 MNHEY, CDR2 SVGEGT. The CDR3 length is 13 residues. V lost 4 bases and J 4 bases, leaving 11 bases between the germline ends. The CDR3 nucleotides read TGTGCCAGCAGTTCCGAACAGGGTTACGAGCAGTACTTC. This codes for CASSSEQGYEQYF.

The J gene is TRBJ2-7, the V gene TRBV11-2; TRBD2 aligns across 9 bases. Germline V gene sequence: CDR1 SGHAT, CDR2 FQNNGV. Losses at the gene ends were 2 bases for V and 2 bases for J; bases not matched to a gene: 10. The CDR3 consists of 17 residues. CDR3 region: CASSLRGTSPYPYEQYF. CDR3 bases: TGTGCCAGCAGCTTAAGGGGGACTAGCCCGTATCCCTACGAGCAGTACTTC.

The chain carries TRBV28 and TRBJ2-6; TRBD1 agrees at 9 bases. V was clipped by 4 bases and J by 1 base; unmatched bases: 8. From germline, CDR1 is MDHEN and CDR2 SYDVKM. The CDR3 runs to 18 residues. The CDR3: CASSSTGGATSGANVLTF. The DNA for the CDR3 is TGTGCCAGCAGTTCTACAGGGGGCGCAACTTCTGGGGCCAACGTCCTGACTTTC.

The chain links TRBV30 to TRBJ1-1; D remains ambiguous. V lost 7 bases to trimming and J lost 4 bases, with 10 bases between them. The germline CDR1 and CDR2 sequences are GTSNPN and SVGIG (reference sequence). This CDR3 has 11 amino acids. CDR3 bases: TGTGCCTCAGGTAGGCTCACTGAAGCTTTCTTT. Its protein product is CASGRLTEAFF.

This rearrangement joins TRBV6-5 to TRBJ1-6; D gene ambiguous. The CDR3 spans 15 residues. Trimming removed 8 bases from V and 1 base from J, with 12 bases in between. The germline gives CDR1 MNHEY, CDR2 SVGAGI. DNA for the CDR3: TGTGCCAGCGGTTCATGGCCGTCCTATAATTCACCCCTCCACTTT. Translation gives CASGSWPSYNSPLHF.

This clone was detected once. CDR3 loop: CASSLGGQDDGTQYF. In DNA, the CDR3 is TGCGCCAGCAGCTTGGGGGGGCAGGACGACGGGACCCAGTACTTC. The gene calls are TRBV5-1 and TRBJ2-5; D may be TRBD1 (6 bases). The CDR3 runs 15 residues. Trimming removed 0 bases at V and 7 bases at J, with 16 bases between. Germline CDR1 is SGHRS and CDR2 is YFSETQ.

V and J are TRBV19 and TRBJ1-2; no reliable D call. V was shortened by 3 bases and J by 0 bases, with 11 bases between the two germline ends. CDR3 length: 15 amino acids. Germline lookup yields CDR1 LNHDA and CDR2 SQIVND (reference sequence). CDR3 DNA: TGTGCCAGTAGTATTCGGGCCGGGACTAACTATGGCTACACCTTC. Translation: CASSIRAGTNYGYTF.

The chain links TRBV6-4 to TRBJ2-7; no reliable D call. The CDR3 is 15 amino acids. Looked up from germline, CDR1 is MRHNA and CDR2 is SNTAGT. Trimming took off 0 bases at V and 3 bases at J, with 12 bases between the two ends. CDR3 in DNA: TGTGCCAGCAGTGACTCGTCCAGGATTAACTACGAGCAGTACTTC. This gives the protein CASSDSSRINYEQYF.

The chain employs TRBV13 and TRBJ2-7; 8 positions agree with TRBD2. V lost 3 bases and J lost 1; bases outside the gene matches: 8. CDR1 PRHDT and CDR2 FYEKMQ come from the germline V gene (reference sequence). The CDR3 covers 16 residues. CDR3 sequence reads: CASSFGSGSLSYEQYF. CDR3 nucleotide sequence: TGTGCCAGCAGCTTCGGGAGCGGGAGCTTATCCTACGAGCAGTACTTC. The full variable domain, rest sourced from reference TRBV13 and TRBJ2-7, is AAGVIQSPRHLIKEKRETATLKCYPIPRHDTVYWYQQGPGQDPQFLISFYEKMQSDKGSIPDRFSAQQFSDYHSELNMSSLELGDSALYFCASSFGSGSLSYEQYFGPGTRLTVT.

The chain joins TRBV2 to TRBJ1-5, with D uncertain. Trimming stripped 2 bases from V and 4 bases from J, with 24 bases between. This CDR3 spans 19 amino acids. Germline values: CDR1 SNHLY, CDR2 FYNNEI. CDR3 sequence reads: CASSELGGNAKKFNQPQHF. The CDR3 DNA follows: TGTGCCAGCAGTGAACTAGGAGGGAACGCTAAAAAATTTAATCAGCCCCAGCATTTT.